This TCR beta chain stems from a study of shared clonotypes between healthy human individuals. This CDR3 contains 15 residues. Germline V lookup: CDR1 SGHVS, CDR2 FQNEAQ. J lost 7 bases, V lost 2 bases, and 9 bases had no gene match. Execution of the assay was at deep level. Replicate sorted-subset PCRs were loaded with about 0.2 ug DNA, 30,000 to 35,000 T cell genomes. Profiling relied on immunoSEQ multiplex PCR, and the TCRdb table lists in-frame clones only, not all of them. The table lists roughly 2.1 million clones, 85% to 95% of them singletons, with 1.5% to 2% in the top ten. Study results and caveats: Few donors limited the genetic and exposure-history diversity represented.

Positive CCR7 selection of CD45RO-negative cells yielded the naive CD8 cells, and terminally differentiated effector memory CD45RA+ cells were excluded. About this clone: Its cognate antigen is unknown.

V usage is TRBV7-8 and J usage is TRBJ1-1; 8 bases are a match to TRBD1. Sequencing was performed on naive CD8+ T cells from PBMCs. The sequence came from a man aged 18 to 30 in good health. Some clones in this sample may be carry-over from other donors' samples. Here the CDR3 DNA reads TGTGCCAGCAGCTTAAACTCGGACAGGGTCGGTGAAGCTTTCTTT. This encodes CASSLNSDRVGEAFF. Variable domain in full (rest from reference TRBV7-8 and TRBJ1-1): GAGVSQSPRYKVAKRGQDVALRCDPISGHVSLFWYQQALGQGPEFLTYFQNEAQLDKSGLPSDRFFAERPEGSVSTLKIQRTQQEDSAVYLCASSLNSDRVGEAFFGQGTRLTVV.